This T cell receptor beta chain was sequenced during a study of T cells in Graves' hyperthyroidism and ophthalmopathy (dated by TCRdb to between 2019 and 2020). Background for the entire study: Peripheral blood samples were taken at initial diagnosis, before any treatment was given. To identify distinguishing TCR V-J signatures, a discovery cohort of around 100 patients was used, comprising under 45 with Graves' ophthalmopathy and under 60 with stable Graves' hyperthyroidism. The roughly 91 discovery patients were randomly split 7:3 into training and test sets. In addition, the study compared T-cell repertoires in thyroid tissue and in blood from six Graves' hyperthyroidism patients. Whether ophthalmopathy could be predicted prospectively was tested in an independent validation cohort made up of under 20 hyperthyroidism patients plus 17 patients who later progressed to ophthalmopathy. Following sampling, methimazole starting at 30 mg daily was given to hyperthyroidism patients, and high-dose intravenous methylprednisolone was given to ophthalmopathy patients. TCR Vbeta CDR3 sequencing of roughly 140 peripheral blood samples (about 45 ophthalmopathy, 75 or so hyperthyroidism and approximately 17 progressor patients) is reported in the paper. Findings and caveats that apply to the study as a whole: Sample size was not statistically predetermined, and blinding of investigators to group allocation was not performed. Blood samples also contained most of the expanded thyroid clonotypes (frequency above 0.001), which suggests that blood repertoires may reflect thyroid immune responses. In validation, the model predicted progression to ophthalmopathy a median of approximately 6.6 months before onset, with around 70% sensitivity and roughly 77% specificity. Ophthalmopathy was separated from stable hyperthyroidism by a 13 V-J signature model, with approximately 90% sensitivity and just over 81% specificity obtained in cross-validation and 80%/75% obtained in testing.

The CDR3 measures 13 amino acids from cysteine to phenylalanine. Left in the record is the CDR3 DNA by itself, 39 bases read in frame from the first base. CDR1 and CDR2 (MNHEY, SMNVEV) derive from the germline V gene (reference sequence). From V the trimming removes 6 bases and from J it removes 10 bases, while the gene matches leave 5 bases of the junction unaccounted for. This clonotype was detected a few times. Its cognate antigen has yet to be identified. No base quality information exists; no much larger clone differs at one position. Amplification of TCR beta CDR3 regions was carried out from RNA transcripts. The TCR CDR3 was subjected to a first round of RT-PCR using the HTBI primer set and the Qiagen OneStep RT-PCR kit. Libraries were constructed in a second round of multiplex PCR, after which size selection and purification were carried out. Libraries were sequenced paired-end with 100 bp reads on an Illumina HiSeq2000. The source study handled its data this way. SOAPnuke was used to process the raw data, with reads discarded if the reads contained adapters or uncalled bases, had a mean Phred below 15, or lacked an exact constant-primer or identifier match. High-quality paired reads were merged with COPE v1.2.5, and unique nucleotide sequences were defined as clonotypes. MiTCR v1.1 was used to align clonotypes to the IMGT TRBV, TRBD and TRBJ reference segments. Only V-J combinations with frequency above 0.0001, covering 99% to 99.2% of repertoires, were analysed. A TCS score was defined as the ratio between F50 (clonal expansion) and ExV (chaos), using BLOSUM62-based TCRdist between CDR3 peptides within each V-J. Welch's t-statistics and random forest reduced 500 to 550 V-J features to 13, which were used in a naive Bayes classifier (R e1071). TCRdb reran the public reads through fastp at Q25 and MiXCR, keeping productive beta chains. Entries that share a CDR3 protein sequence are merged under the most common genes and DNA. What appears here as the V and J calls and clone size reflects TCRdb's work, not the paper's. The sample has about 360,000 distinct CDR3 sequences on record, approximately 13% of them singletons. Of the sample, about a fifth falls within the top ten clones.

Hyperthyroidism patients were newly diagnosed, had a disease duration of under 2 months, and were aged 18 to 65 years. Patients with uncontrolled infections, other autoimmune diseases, pregnancy or lactation were excluded. Diagnoses were established on the basis of clinical symptoms, serum thyroxine and TRAb, thyroid ultrasound, and orbital computed tomography. For progressor patients, blood was drawn at the first diagnosis of hyperthyroidism, before any ophthalmopathy symptoms had appeared. Ficoll-Paque density gradient centrifugation was used to isolate PBMCs from 8 to 10 ml of fresh peripheral blood. Progressor patients were initially diagnosed with Graves' hyperthyroidism and developed ophthalmopathy during follow-up. Total RNA was extracted using Trizol reagent, and RNA quality was assessed on an Agilent 2100 Bioanalyzer.

Sequencing input: blood. This receptor was taken from a man younger than 40 with Graves' hyperthyroidism that later progressed to Graves' ophthalmopathy. The rearranged chain carries TRBV27 and TRBJ1-6, with 8 middle bases fitting TRBD1. The sequence in DNA is TGTGCCAGCAGCCTGACAGGGGAATCACCCCTCCACTTT. This is translated as CASSLTGESPLHF.